The entry below gives a single T cell receptor beta chain sequence along with its context. Its antigen is still unknown. These data come from a study of CD8 T cells in Susac syndrome. Study-wide results and limits: It was acknowledged in the study that the number of individuals who were included in its TCR sequencing and HLA analysis was relatively small.

The RNA input was roughly 0.45 to 1 ug, and it was reverse transcribed with random hexamers. Multiplex PCR with immunoSEQ amplified the TCR beta CDR3 across 54 Vbeta and 13 Jbeta. TCRdb re-derived calls from the immunoSEQ multiplex PCR reads in MiXCR, one entry per CDR3 protein. Among more than 150,000 distinct CDR3 sequences listed, roughly nine tenths were seen once. There are 14 residues in the CDR3. Trimming removed 1 base from V and 8 bases from J, with 14 bases in between. In germline, CDR1 is SGHNT, CDR2 YYREEE (reference sequence). Sequencing of TCR beta was carried out in blood CD8+ and CD4+ T cells. The TEMRA cells underwent FACS enrichment, while the CD8+ and CD4+ T cells underwent negative isolation.

The origin of this receptor is a human donor in good health. This chain uses TRBV5-4 with TRBJ2-3; D could derive from TRBD1 or TRBD2 (5 bases each). The sequenced sample was CD4+ T cells from PBMCs. The CDR3 bases are TGTGCCAGCAGCTTGACGGCAGGGACCGGTACGCAGTATTTT. Its translation: CASSLTAGTGTQYF.